Listed below are T cell receptor beta chains from one sample, sequenced in a study of blood T cell repertoires in COVID-19. Generated by immunoSEQ multiplex PCR, the TCRdb table keeps only in-frame clones and is missing some. The profile shows 250,000 to 350,000 clones, about 87% of them singletons. The sequenced sample consisted of peripheral blood. These TCRs come from a woman in her forties or fifties with COVID-19, enrolled during active disease. Both conserved end residues are part of each CDR3. A D gene is named only where the DNA matches it firmly. Where a row states a size, it is once, few, many or the class of an expanded clone; other rows omit it.

v_gene	j_gene	d_gene	abundance	CDR3nt	CDR3aa
TRBV5-1	TRBJ1-1	-	few	TGCGCCAGCAGCTTTGCAACAGGCCGAAGAACTGAAGCTTTCTTT	CASSFATGRRTEAFF
TRBV11-2	TRBJ2-5	-	-	TGTGCCAGCAGCTTAGAAGGGGGGGGACTCCCTGAGACCCAGTACTTC	CASSLEGGGLPETQYF
TRBV18	TRBJ1-1	-	-	TGTGCCAGCTCACCGAACTCAAAGATACAGGGTGATCTTGAAGCTTTCTTT	CASSPNSKIQGDLEAFF
TRBV30	TRBJ1-5	TRBD1	-	TGTGCCCGGAGTGGACAGGGCAATCAGCCCCAGCATTTT	CARSGQGNQPQHF
TRBV5-6	TRBJ2-1	TRBD2	-	TGTGCCAGCAGCTGGGGGACTAGCGGGAATGAGCAGTTCTTC	CASSWGTSGNEQFF
TRBV27	TRBJ2-4	TRBD2	-	TGTGCCAGCAGTTTTTGGGGAGGACTAGCGGGAGGGCCAGTAGCCAAAAACATTCAGTACTTC	CASSFWGGLAGGPVAKNIQYF
TRBV24-1	TRBJ2-3	-	-	TGTGCCACCAGTCATACAGGACGCACAGATACGCAGTATTTT	CATSHTGRTDTQYF
TRBV28	TRBJ1-6	TRBD1	-	TGTGCCAGCAATAATCCGGACAGGATCAGTTCACCCCTCCACTTT	CASNNPDRISSPLHF
TRBV10-2	TRBJ2-3	TRBD2	-	TGCGCCAGCAGGAGTACTAGCGGGAGCAGAGATACGCAGTATTTT	CASRSTSGSRDTQYF
TRBV18	TRBJ2-5	TRBD1	-	TGTGCCAGCTCAGTTCGGGCCGGACAGGGGTCGGAGACCCAGTACTTC	CASSVRAGQGSETQYF
TRBV9	TRBJ2-2	TRBD2	-	TGTGCCAGCAGCCCCAGGGGCGGGACTAGCGGGAGTCCCGGGGAGCTGTTTTTT	CASSPRGGTSGSPGELFF
TRBV7-9	TRBJ2-1	TRBD2	-	TGTGCCAGCAGACTAGCGGGAGGGCACAATGAGCAGTTCTTC	CASRLAGGHNEQFF
TRBV30	TRBJ2-5	TRBD2	-	TGTGCCTGGACGTCCTTAGCGGGATTGGGAGAGACCCAGTACTTC	CAWTSLAGLGETQYF
TRBV18	TRBJ1-1	-	-	TGTGCCAGCTCACCGCTGGACACAGGGACCGAAGCTTTCTTT	CASSPLDTGTEAFF
TRBV13	TRBJ2-5	-	-	TGTGCCAGCAGCATACAAGAGACCCAGTACTTC	CASSIQETQYF
TRBV12-5	TRBJ2-2	-	-	TGTGCTAGTAGCCCGGGAGTTTTAAACACCGGGGAGCTGTTTTTT	CASSPGVLNTGELFF
TRBV9	TRBJ1-1	-	-	TGTGCCAGCAGCGTAGGGGGCCAGCTTGAAGCTTTCTTT	CASSVGGQLEAFF
TRBV7-2	TRBJ2-2	TRBD2	-	TGTGCCAGCAGCCCCCGGGGTAGCGGGAGTCCCGGGGAGCTGTTTTTT	CASSPRGSGSPGELFF
TRBV5-1	TRBJ2-7	TRBD2	once	TGCGCCAGCAGGACGACTAGCGGGAGTAACTACGAGCAGTACTTC	CASRTTSGSNYEQYF
TRBV6-5	TRBJ2-7	-	-	TGTGCCAGCAGGCGAAGTTGGCGGGAAAACTACGAGCAGTACTTC	CASRRSWRENYEQYF
TRBV7-2	TRBJ2-5	-	-	TGTGCCAGCAGCCCCCAGGGAGAGACCCAGTACTTC	CASSPQGETQYF
TRBV11-3	TRBJ1-1	-	-	TGTGCCAGCAGCAAGATCTCAGGTTGGGACACTGAAGCTTTCTTT	CASSKISGWDTEAFF
TRBV19	TRBJ1-2	-	once	TGTGCCAGTAGCGCCTGGACCTCAGGGGACTATGGCTACACCTTC	CASSAWTSGDYGYTF
TRBV18	TRBJ1-5	-	-	TGTGCCAGCTCACCACGGAGGGGTGGGCAGAGCAATCAGCCCCAGCATTTT	CASSPRRGGQSNQPQHF
TRBV11-2	TRBJ1-1	-	once	TGTGCCAGCAGCACCGGAAGGGGTGAAGCTTTCTTT	CASSTGRGEAFF
TRBV10-3	TRBJ1-4	-	-	TGTGCCATCAGTGAGGGGAGACAGGCTGGAGGTGAAAAACTGTTTTTT	CAISEGRQAGGEKLFF
TRBV5-1	TRBJ2-7	-	-	TGCGCCAGCAGCTTGGGGAGTGTTAGCTCCTACGAGCAGTACTTC	CASSLGSVSSYEQYF
TRBV7-2	TRBJ2-1	-	-	TGTGCCAGCAGCTTAACCACATACAATGAGCAGTTCTTC	CASSLTTYNEQFF
TRBV30	TRBJ2-1	-	-	TGTGCCTGGAGTGTACGTAGCGGAGGTTGGAATGAGCAGTTCTTC	CAWSVRSGGWNEQFF
TRBV19	TRBJ2-6	TRBD1	once	TGTGCCAGTAGTATCTTGGGACAGTCTGGGGCCAACGTCCTGACTTTC	CASSILGQSGANVLTF
TRBV10-1	TRBJ1-3	TRBD1	-	TGCGCCAGCAGTGACCTTCGGGACAGGGATTCGTCCGGCTCTGGAAACACCATATATTTT	CASSDLRDRDSSGSGNTIYF
TRBV30	TRBJ2-5	TRBD1	-	TGTGCCTGGAGTTCACAGGGGAACCTAGGGACCCAGTACTTC	CAWSSQGNLGTQYF
TRBV19	TRBJ2-2	-	-	TGTGCCAGTAGTACCCCAGCGGGCGCGAACACCGGGGAGCTGTTTTTT	CASSTPAGANTGELFF
TRBV3-1/TRBV3-2	TRBJ1-1	-	-	TGTGCCAGCAGCCAAATCCAGAACACTGAAGCTTTCTTT	CASSQIQNTEAFF
TRBV19	TRBJ1-6	TRBD1	-	TGTGCCAGTAGATCAGACAGGGGGACTAATTCACCCCTCCACTTT	CASRSDRGTNSPLHF
TRBV29-1	TRBJ2-5	TRBD2	-	TGCAGCGTTGACCTCCCTAGCGGGAGGGCAAAGACCCAGTACTTC	CSVDLPSGRAKTQYF
TRBV5-1	TRBJ1-1	TRBD1	-	TGCGCCAGCAGCTTGGAACCCACGACAGGGCCAACTGAAGCTTTCTTT	CASSLEPTTGPTEAFF
TRBV30	TRBJ1-2	-	-	TGTGCCTGGAGTGGACAGGTGAACTATGGCTACACCTTC	CAWSGQVNYGYTF
TRBV3-1/TRBV3-2	TRBJ1-5	-	-	TGTGCCAGCAGCCAATCTAATCAGCCCCAGCATTTT	CASSQSNQPQHF
TRBV9	TRBJ1-3	-	once	TGTGCCAGCAGCGTTTCGACAGGAAACACCATATATTTT	CASSVSTGNTIYF
TRBV7-2	TRBJ2-1	-	once	TGTGCCAGCAGCTTAGCCGGGACTTCGGTATACAATGAGCAGTTCTTC	CASSLAGTSVYNEQFF
TRBV28	TRBJ2-5	-	-	TGTGCCAGCAGTTCTGCTCGCCAGGGTATGGGAGAGACCCAGTACTTC	CASSSARQGMGETQYF
TRBV7-8	TRBJ2-3	-	-	TGTGCCAGCAGCTCGCCTGGAGGGCCGAGGGATACGCAGTATTTT	CASSSPGGPRDTQYF
TRBV7-3	TRBJ2-1	-	-	TGTGCCAGCAGCTTAAAACCCGGTCACAGGGAGCAGTTCTTC	CASSLKPGHREQFF
TRBV18	TRBJ1-2	-	-	TGTGCCAGCTCACCCGCACCAGGGCCTGGCTACACCTTC	CASSPAPGPGYTF
TRBV4-1	TRBJ1-2	-	-	TGCGCCAGCAGCCAAGATCTCGGGGTTCTCTATGGCTACACCTTC	CASSQDLGVLYGYTF
TRBV2	TRBJ1-4	-	-	TGTGCCAGCAGTGAAGGGGGCCGCAGGGAAAAACTGTTTTTT	CASSEGGRREKLFF
TRBV24-1	TRBJ1-2	-	-	TGTGCCACCAGGGGGTCAGGGCCTTATGATGGCTACACCTTC	CATRGSGPYDGYTF
TRBV5-1	TRBJ2-7	TRBD2	-	TGCGCCAGCAGCTTTTATAGCGGGAGTTACGAGCAGTACTTC	CASSFYSGSYEQYF
TRBV7-9	TRBJ1-1	TRBD1	-	TGTGCCAGCAGCTTAGCGCAGACAGGGGGCACTGAAGCTTTCTTT	CASSLAQTGGTEAFF
TRBV6-5	TRBJ2-2	-	-	TGTGCCAGCAGTTACGTTTCGGACACCGGGGAGCTGTTTTTT	CASSYVSDTGELFF
TRBV10-3	TRBJ1-3	TRBD1	-	TGTGCCATCAGTGAAACCCCGGGACAGGGAAACACCATATATTTT	CAISETPGQGNTIYF
TRBV19	TRBJ1-1	-	-	TGTGCCAGTAGTAAGGCGGGGACGGTCACTGAAGCTTTCTTT	CASSKAGTVTEAFF
TRBV11-2	TRBJ1-2	-	-	TGTGCCAGCAGCCCCAGGGTTGGCTACACCTTC	CASSPRVGYTF
TRBV27	TRBJ2-3	-	-	TGTGCCAGCAGTTTTGAGCACTCTCGATACCTCACAGATACGCAGTATTTT	CASSFEHSRYLTDTQYF
TRBV4-1	TRBJ2-2	-	-	TGCGCCAGCAGCCCCAGGGAAACCGGGGAGCTGTTTTTT	CASSPRETGELFF